The text below deals with one TCR beta chain. Germline loops: CDR1 KGHSH, CDR2 LQKENI. The CDR3 is made up of 13 amino acids. The V gene lost 3 bases and the J gene lost 4 bases, with 10 bases spanning the gap. The data are from a study of blood T cell repertoires in COVID-19. The wider study: There were acute and convalescent COVID-19 samples, and they came from the United States, Italy and Spain. T cells, B-cell-depleted T cells, or PBMCs provided the cDNA or gDNA that served as material.

As originally analysed: Nucleated cell counts were estimated from reference gene primer amplification. Clones were sequenced by immunoSEQ multiplex PCR, and TCRdb holds only the in-frame ones, with some missing. D and trimming were read from the DNA, whereas the V and J calls and clone size are those reported in that table. The sample has about 140,000 clones, around nine tenths seen once; the top ten hold about 4.7%. Input material: peripheral blood. This sequence was found in a human donor in a cohort sampled during active COVID-19. The genes are TRBV18 and TRBJ2-7; tentative D call: TRBD2 (6 bases). The CDR3 DNA sequence: TGTGCCAGCTCACCGGGGGGAACGTACGAGCAGTACTTC. This codes for CASSPGGTYEQYF.